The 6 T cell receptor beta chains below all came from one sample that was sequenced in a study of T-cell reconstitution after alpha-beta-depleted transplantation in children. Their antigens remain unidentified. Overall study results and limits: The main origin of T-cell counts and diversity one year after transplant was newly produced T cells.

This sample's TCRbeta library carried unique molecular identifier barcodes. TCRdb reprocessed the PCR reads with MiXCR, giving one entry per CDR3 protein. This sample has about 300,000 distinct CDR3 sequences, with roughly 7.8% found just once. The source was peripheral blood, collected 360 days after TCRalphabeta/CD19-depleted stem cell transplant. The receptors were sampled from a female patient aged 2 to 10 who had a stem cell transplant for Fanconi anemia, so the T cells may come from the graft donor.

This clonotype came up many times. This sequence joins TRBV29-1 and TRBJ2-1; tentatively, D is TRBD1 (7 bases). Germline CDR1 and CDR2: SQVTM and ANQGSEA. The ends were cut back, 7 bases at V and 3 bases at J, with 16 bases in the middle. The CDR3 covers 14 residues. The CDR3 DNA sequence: TGCAGCGGGATGGAGGGGGCCGACTACAATGAGCAGTTCTTC. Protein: CSGMEGADYNEQFF.

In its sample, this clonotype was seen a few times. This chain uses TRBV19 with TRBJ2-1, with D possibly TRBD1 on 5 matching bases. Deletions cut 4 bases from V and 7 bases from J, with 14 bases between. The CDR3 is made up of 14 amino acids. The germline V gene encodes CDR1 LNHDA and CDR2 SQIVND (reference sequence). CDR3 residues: CASSRQYVVNEQFF. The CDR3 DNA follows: TGTGCCAGTAGTAGACAGTATGTAGTGAATGAGCAGTTCTTC.

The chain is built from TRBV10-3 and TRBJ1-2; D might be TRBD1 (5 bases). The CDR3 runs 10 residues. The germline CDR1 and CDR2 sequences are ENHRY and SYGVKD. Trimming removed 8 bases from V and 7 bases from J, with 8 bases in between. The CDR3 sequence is CAIRDGGYTF. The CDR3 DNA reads TGTGCCATCCGGGACGGTGGCTACACCTTC.

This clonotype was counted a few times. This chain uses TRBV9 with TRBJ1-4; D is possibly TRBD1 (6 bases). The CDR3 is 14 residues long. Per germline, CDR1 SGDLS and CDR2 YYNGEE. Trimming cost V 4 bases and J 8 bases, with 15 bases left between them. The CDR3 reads CASSSGTLPEKLFF. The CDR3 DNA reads TGTGCCAGCAGCTCCGGGACACTTCCCGAAAAACTGTTTTTT.

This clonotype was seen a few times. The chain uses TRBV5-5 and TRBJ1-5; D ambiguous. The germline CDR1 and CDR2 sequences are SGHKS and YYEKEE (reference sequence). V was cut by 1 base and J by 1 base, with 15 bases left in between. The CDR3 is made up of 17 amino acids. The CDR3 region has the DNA TGTGCCAGCAGCTTGTGGAGTCTGCCAGACAGCAATCAGCCCCAGCATTTT. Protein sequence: CASSLWSLPDSNQPQHF.

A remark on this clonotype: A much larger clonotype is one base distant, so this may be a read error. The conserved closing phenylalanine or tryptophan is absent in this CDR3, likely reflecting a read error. In DNA form, the CDR3 reads TGTGCCAGCAGCCGGGACACTAACTATGGCTACACCTAC. It encodes CASSRDTNYGYTY. The chain carries TRBV11-2 and TRBJ1-2; maybe TRBD1 (6 bases). V lost 5 bases and J 0 bases, leaving 7 bases between the germline ends. The CDR3 extends over 13 amino acids. Germline assignment: CDR1 SGHAT and CDR2 FQNNGV.